The rows below give T cell receptor beta chains drawn from one sample of a study of beta chain features in type 1 diabetes. Clones were sequenced by immunoSEQ multiplex PCR, and TCRdb holds only the in-frame ones, with some missing. The table has a few hundred thousand clones, approximately 13% seen once. The specimen sequenced was naive CD4+ T cells from blood. The receptors stem from a woman aged 18-30 years with type 1 diabetes. The CDR3 runs from the conserved cysteine through the conserved F or W. D genes are given only for firm matches. Clone size, where shown, is once, few, many, or a class for clones that have expanded.

d_gene: TRBD1; abundance: NA; j_gene: TRBJ2-3; v_gene: TRBV7-9; CDR3aa: CASSLRQGRTTDTQYF; CDR3nt: TGTGCCAGCAGCTTACGACAGGGCCGCACCACAGATACGCAGTATTTT
d_gene: TRBD1; abundance: NA; j_gene: TRBJ2-5; v_gene: TRBV6-5; CDR3aa: CASSYQQGWQETQYF; CDR3nt: TGTGCCAGCAGTTACCAACAGGGGTGGCAAGAGACCCAGTACTTC
d_gene: TRBD1; abundance: few; j_gene: TRBJ2-7; v_gene: TRBV11-2; CDR3aa: CASSLDLGTGFYEQYF; CDR3nt: TGTGCCAGCAGCTTAGACCTCGGGACAGGGTTTTACGAGCAGTACTTC
d_gene: NA; abundance: NA; j_gene: TRBJ2-3; v_gene: TRBV7-9; CDR3aa: CASTLGHERDAQYF; CDR3nt: TGTGCCAGCACCCTGGGACACGAGAGGGACGCCCAGTATTTT
d_gene: NA; abundance: NA; j_gene: TRBJ2-5; v_gene: TRBV6-5; CDR3aa: CASSRTVQETQYF; CDR3nt: TGTGCCAGCAGTCGGACAGTCCAAGAGACCCAGTACTTC
d_gene: NA; abundance: few; j_gene: TRBJ2-1; v_gene: TRBV14; CDR3aa: CASSLTWGRNNEQFF; CDR3nt: TGTGCCAGCAGCCTTACCTGGGGGCGCAACAATGAGCAGTTCTTC
d_gene: NA; abundance: NA; j_gene: TRBJ1-1; v_gene: TRBV29-1; CDR3aa: CSVVRVGGNTEAFF; CDR3nt: TGCAGCGTTGTTCGGGTGGGGGGTAACACTGAAGCTTTCTTT
d_gene: TRBD1; abundance: NA; j_gene: TRBJ1-1; v_gene: TRBV18; CDR3aa: CASSLMVTGSTTEAFF; CDR3nt: TGTGCCAGCTCCCTCATGGTGACAGGGTCGACGACTGAAGCTTTCTTT
d_gene: NA; abundance: NA; j_gene: TRBJ1-5; v_gene: TRBV7-8; CDR3aa: CASSPQPVWGPSQPQHF; CDR3nt: TGTGCCAGCAGCCCGCAACCGGTGTGGGGGCCCAGTCAGCCCCAGCATTTT
d_gene: NA; abundance: NA; j_gene: TRBJ2-1; v_gene: TRBV6-5; CDR3aa: CASSRDRGEQFF; CDR3nt: TGTGCCAGCAGTCGCGACAGAGGTGAGCAGTTCTTC
d_gene: NA; abundance: NA; j_gene: TRBJ1-2; v_gene: TRBV5-4; CDR3aa: CASSLAGYGYTF; CDR3nt: TGTGCCAGCAGCTTGGCAGGCTATGGCTACACCTTC
d_gene: NA; abundance: few; j_gene: TRBJ2-1; v_gene: TRBV7-9; CDR3aa: CASSLMPDNEQFF; CDR3nt: TGTGCCAGCAGCTTAATGCCAGACAATGAGCAGTTCTTC
d_gene: NA; abundance: NA; j_gene: TRBJ1-2; v_gene: TRBV5-4; CDR3aa: CASSLAGVKTYGYTF; CDR3nt: TGTGCCAGCAGCTTGGCCGGAGTGAAGACCTATGGCTACACCTTC
d_gene: NA; abundance: few; j_gene: TRBJ2-3; v_gene: TRBV4-3; CDR3aa: CASSQDVDGTQYF; CDR3nt: TGCGCCAGCAGCCAAGATGTAGATGGTACGCAGTATTTT
d_gene: NA; abundance: NA; j_gene: TRBJ1-1; v_gene: TRBV18; CDR3aa: CASSPPMNTEAFF; CDR3nt: TGTGCCAGCTCACCACCCATGAACACTGAAGCTTTCTTT
d_gene: TRBD2; abundance: NA; j_gene: TRBJ2-1; v_gene: TRBV18; CDR3aa: CASSPPSAGGLGEQFF; CDR3nt: TGTGCCAGCTCACCACCGAGTGCGGGAGGGCTGGGTGAGCAGTTCTTC